This is a list of T cell receptor beta chains from one sample in a study of liver allograft versus peripheral blood T cells. TCRdb re-analysed the reads in MiXCR, keeping a single row per CDR3 protein. The sample shows over 10,000 distinct CDR3 sequences, 25% to 35% of them seen only once. Receptor source: a human patient who had a liver transplant. Part of the T cell pool may stem from the graft donor. Both conserved end residues are part of each CDR3. A D gene is named only where the DNA matches it firmly. The size of a clone is reported for some rows only, either as once, few or many, or as a class for expanded clones.

V,size,J,D,DNA,CDR3
TRBV18,NA,TRBJ2-1,TRBD2,TGTGCCAGCTCCCCCCCCGGGACTAGCGGGGGTTCCTCCTACAATGAGCAGTTCTTC,CASSPPGTSGGSSYNEQFF
TRBV20-1,NA,TRBJ2-2,TRBD2,TGCAGTGCTGAATCAAGCGGGAGGGCGGTCACCGGGGAGCTGTTTTTT,CSAESSGRAVTGELFF
TRBV24-1,once,TRBJ2-3,NA,TGTGCCACCAGTGATTCGTACCGGGACACAGATACGCAGTATTTT,CATSDSYRDTDTQYF
TRBV12-3/TRBV12-4,NA,TRBJ2-1,NA,TGTGCCAGCAGTTTAGCGCGACTTTTAGGACCCAGCTCCTACAATGAGCAGTTCTTC,CASSLARLLGPSSYNEQFF
TRBV6-5,many,TRBJ2-3,TRBD2,TGTGCCAGCAGAGGATTAGCGGGACTTAAAGATACGCAGTATTTT,CASRGLAGLKDTQYF
TRBV6-5,few,TRBJ1-4,TRBD1,TGTGCCAGCAGTTATGGGACAGGGGGGACTGAAAAACTGTTTTTT,CASSYGTGGTEKLFF
TRBV19,NA,TRBJ2-1,NA,TGTGCCAGTAGTAACCAGGGGGGTCATGAGCAGTTCTTC,CASSNQGGHEQFF
TRBV12-3/TRBV12-4,NA,TRBJ1-1,NA,TGTGCCAGCAACCCGGGGTATCCGAACACTGAAGCTTTCTTT,CASNPGYPNTEAFF
TRBV28,many,TRBJ2-7,NA,TGTGCCAGCAGTTACCCGGACATAAGCTCCTACGAGCAGTACTTC,CASSYPDISSYEQYF
TRBV10-3,medium-sized,TRBJ1-1,NA,TGTGCCATCAGTGAGTCGAAGGTCGGCAGCACTGAAGCTTTCTTT,CAISESKVGSTEAFF
TRBV18,medium-sized,TRBJ2-7,NA,TGTGCCAGCTCACCACTCAAGGGTCACGAGCAGTACTTC,CASSPLKGHEQYF
TRBV6-5,few,TRBJ1-6,TRBD1,TGTGCCAGCAGTTACGGGGGACAGGGCGGATCACCCCTCCACTTT,CASSYGGQGGSPLHF
TRBV19,NA,TRBJ1-5,NA,TGTGCCAGTAGTAGGACCGGGACGACAAGCCATCAGCCCCAGCATTTT,CASSRTGTTSHQPQHF
TRBV19,NA,TRBJ2-7,TRBD1,TGTGCCAGTAGTCCGACAGGGGAGGCCGGCTACGAGCAGTACTTC,CASSPTGEAGYEQYF
TRBV6-1,medium-sized,TRBJ2-3,NA,TGTGCCAGCAGGGAGGGACCATCACGCACAGATACGCAGTATTTT,CASREGPSRTDTQYF
TRBV19,medium-sized,TRBJ1-2,NA,TGTGCCAGTAGCCCCTCGACATTCGGGGTTCTGGGCTATGGCTACACCTTC,CASSPSTFGVLGYGYTF
TRBV18,few,TRBJ1-3,NA,TGTGCCAGCTCACCTCGCTCCTCTAAAAACTCTGGAAACACCATATATTTT,CASSPRSSKNSGNTIYF
TRBV27,medium-sized,TRBJ1-1,TRBD1,TGTGCCAGCAGATCAGGGGGGGAAACTGAAGCTTTCTTT,CASRSGGETEAFF
TRBV15,few,TRBJ1-5,NA,TGTGCCACCAGCAGAGGAACCTCTAGGAATCAGCCCCAGCATTTT,CATSRGTSRNQPQHF
TRBV7-9,few,TRBJ1-1,NA,TGTGCCAGCAGCTCAAGTGCACTTTCTGGAACTGAAGCTTTCTTT,CASSSSALSGTEAFF
TRBV6-2/TRBV6-3,many,TRBJ2-1,TRBD1,TGTGCCAGCACGAGGACAGGGAACTACAATGAGCAGTTCTTC,CASTRTGNYNEQFF
TRBV6-6,medium-sized,TRBJ1-1,TRBD1,TGTGCCAGCAGTTACTCCTGGGACAGGGTCGGGAACACTGAAGCTTTCTTT,CASSYSWDRVGNTEAFF
TRBV7-9,NA,TRBJ2-7,NA,TGTGCCAGCAGCCCCGCCTTAGCATCCTACGAGCAGTACTTC,CASSPALASYEQYF
TRBV19,many,TRBJ2-2,NA,TGTGCCACCGGGAGTAGGGGGGCTAGCGGGGAGCTGTTTTTT,CATGSRGASGELFF
TRBV12-5,NA,TRBJ1-5,TRBD1,TGTGCTAGTGGTCCTCAGGGGGCGTCCCCCAATCAGCCCCAGCATTTT,CASGPQGASPNQPQHF
TRBV19,medium-sized,TRBJ2-2,NA,TGTGCCAGTAGTAGTCGACAGGAAGGCAGGGAGCTGTTTTTT,CASSSRQEGRELFF
TRBV10-3,medium-sized,TRBJ2-6,TRBD2,TGTGCCATCAGGCCCGTTGGCGGGAGAATCTCTGGGGCCAACGTCCTGACTTTC,CAIRPVGGRISGANVLTF
TRBV5-4,medium-sized,TRBJ2-6,NA,TGTGCCAGCAGCTTGTCGACGGGGGGGGCCAACGTCCTGACTTTC,CASSLSTGGANVLTF
TRBV5-6,many,TRBJ2-2,NA,TGTGCCAGCAGCCGACCCAGACAGGTTGCGGGGGAGCTGTTTTTT,CASSRPRQVAGELFF
TRBV6-6,large,TRBJ1-6,TRBD1,TGTGCCAGCACTCGCGACAGGGGTCGATATAATTCACCCCTCCACTTT,CASTRDRGRYNSPLHF
TRBV28,few,TRBJ1-2,TRBD1,TGTGCCAGCAGATCGGACAGGGGGCTTCAAGGCTACACCTTC,CASRSDRGLQGYTF
TRBV5-6,NA,TRBJ1-1,NA,TGTGCCAGCGTGGGGGGACCGAACACTGAAGCTTTCTTT,CASVGGPNTEAFF
TRBV30,medium-sized,TRBJ2-4,TRBD2,TGTGCCTGGAGCCGTCTAGCGGGGGACCTTCTAGCCAAAAACATTCAGTACTTC,CAWSRLAGDLLAKNIQYF
TRBV18,NA,TRBJ1-1,NA,TGTGCCAGCTCAAGGGAGGGGGGTCCAATGAACACTGAAGCTTTCTTT,CASSREGGPMNTEAFF
TRBV18,medium-sized,TRBJ1-1,NA,TGTGCCAGCTCACCGTCAGCGGTCAACACTGAAGCTTTCTTT,CASSPSAVNTEAFF
TRBV12-3/TRBV12-4,medium-sized,TRBJ1-1,NA,TGTGCCAGCACGGGGGGCGGCACTGAAGCTTTCTTT,CASTGGGTEAFF
TRBV28,NA,TRBJ2-3,TRBD1,TGTGCCAGCAGTTTTTTAGGGGGCGGTGCAGATACGCAGTATTTT,CASSFLGGGADTQYF
TRBV27,large,TRBJ2-6,TRBD2,TGTGCCAGCAGGCCTAGCGGGGGGGCAGGTGGGGCCAACGTCCTGACTTTC,CASRPSGGAGGANVLTF
TRBV12-3/TRBV12-4,NA,TRBJ2-2,TRBD2,TGTGCCAGTCGGAAGCGGGGGCGTATTAACACCGGGGAGCTGTTTTTT,CASRKRGRINTGELFF
TRBV29-1,medium-sized,TRBJ2-7,TRBD1,TGCAGCGTTGATTGGACAGGGTCCAACGAGCAGTACTTC,CSVDWTGSNEQYF
TRBV6-5,medium-sized,TRBJ2-5,NA,TGTGCCAGCAGCCGGATCGGCCAAGAGACCCAGTACTTC,CASSRIGQETQYF
TRBV29-1,medium-sized,TRBJ2-1,NA,TGCAGCTGTCAAGAGAATGAGCAGTTCTTC,CSCQENEQFF
TRBV6-1,few,TRBJ1-6,NA,TGTGCCAGCAGTCCTCGGCCAGGCCCTAATTCACCCCTCCACTTT,CASSPRPGPNSPLHF
TRBV27,few,TRBJ1-6,NA,TGTGCCAGCAGTTTTTGGGGTAATTCACCCCTCCACTTT,CASSFWGNSPLHF
TRBV11-2,NA,TRBJ2-3,TRBD2,TGTGCCAGCAGCTCATTTGGCCGGGGGGCAGATACGCAGTATTTT,CASSSFGRGADTQYF
TRBV19,NA,TRBJ1-1,TRBD1,TGTGCCAGTGGAAACAGGGGGGACACTGAAGCTTTCTTT,CASGNRGDTEAFF
TRBV19,NA,TRBJ2-1,NA,TGTGCCAGTAATGCATTGGGGGAGTACAATGAGCAGTTCTTC,CASNALGEYNEQFF
TRBV20-1,NA,TRBJ2-5,TRBD1,TGCAGTGCTAGAGCCCCACAAGCCGGGACAGGGGAGGAGACCCAGTACTTC,CSARAPQAGTGEETQYF
TRBV19,few,TRBJ1-3,NA,TGTGCCAGTACCCCCGTCAGGGCTGGAAACACCATATATTTT,CASTPVRAGNTIYF
TRBV29-1,medium-sized,TRBJ1-1,NA,TGCAGCGTTGGGTCTCTTCCAGGCAGGAACACTGAAGCTTTCTTT,CSVGSLPGRNTEAFF
TRBV19,medium-sized,TRBJ2-7,NA,TGTGCCAGTAGTACCGGGGCTTGGCCCTACGAGCAGTACTTC,CASSTGAWPYEQYF
TRBV9,NA,TRBJ2-7,TRBD1,TGTGCCAGCAGCCCTCACTTCGGGACAGGCGGCGAGCAGTACTTC,CASSPHFGTGGEQYF
TRBV6-5,NA,TRBJ2-2,NA,TGTGCCAGCAGTTACCTTACAGGGCTGGGCGGGGAGCTGTTTTTT,CASSYLTGLGGELFF